This T cell receptor (beta chain) originates from a study of OX40 agonist ivuxolimab in advanced cancers. Method: immunoSEQ multiplex PCR; TCRdb's copy keeps in-frame clones and lacks some. In the table there are some 80,000 clones, about 89% of which are singletons. The sequence derives from an adult with an advanced solid tumor such as melanoma, head and neck, liver or kidney cancer. Sequencing was performed on CD4+ or CD8+ T cells sorted from blood, taken in a trial of the OX40 agonist ivuxolimab.

The CDR3 nucleotides read TGTGCCAGCAGCTTAGTGGGCAGCAGCTCCTACGAGCAGTACTTC. Translated: CASSLVGSSSYEQYF. V is TRBV11-2 and J is TRBJ2-7; D remains unclear. Germline V gives CDR1 SGHAT, CDR2 FQNNGV. The CDR3 loop spans 15 amino acids. V lost 1 base to trimming and J lost 0 bases, with 10 bases between them.